The following is a TCR beta chain sequence with its context. The same CDR3 also results from other DNA sequences found in this sample. This sample was included in a study of shared clonotypes between healthy human individuals. The sorted-subset replicate PCRs were given around 190 ng DNA, which is 30,000 to 35,000 T cell genomes. Data came from immunoSEQ multiplex PCR; TCRdb stores just in-frame clones and leaves some out. The data show about 710,000 clones, with 72% seen just once and approximately 1.7% held by the top ten. The study drew its donors from healthy HIV-negative adults without recent acute infections or vaccinations. V was clipped by 2 bases and J by 2 bases; unmatched bases: 4. The V gene's germline CDR1 is SGHRS and CDR2 YFSETQ. The CDR3 has 16 amino acids.

V and J are TRBV5-1 and TRBJ2-1; 10 nucleotides match TRBD2. The clonotype comes from a woman in her 30s in good health. Sequenced input: memory CD4+ T cells sorted from blood. This sample's subset: CD45RA-negative fraction. DNA for the CDR3: TGCGCCAGCAGCTTACCCCTAGCGGGAGCCTACAATGAGCAGTTCTTC. Residues: CASSLPLAGAYNEQFF.